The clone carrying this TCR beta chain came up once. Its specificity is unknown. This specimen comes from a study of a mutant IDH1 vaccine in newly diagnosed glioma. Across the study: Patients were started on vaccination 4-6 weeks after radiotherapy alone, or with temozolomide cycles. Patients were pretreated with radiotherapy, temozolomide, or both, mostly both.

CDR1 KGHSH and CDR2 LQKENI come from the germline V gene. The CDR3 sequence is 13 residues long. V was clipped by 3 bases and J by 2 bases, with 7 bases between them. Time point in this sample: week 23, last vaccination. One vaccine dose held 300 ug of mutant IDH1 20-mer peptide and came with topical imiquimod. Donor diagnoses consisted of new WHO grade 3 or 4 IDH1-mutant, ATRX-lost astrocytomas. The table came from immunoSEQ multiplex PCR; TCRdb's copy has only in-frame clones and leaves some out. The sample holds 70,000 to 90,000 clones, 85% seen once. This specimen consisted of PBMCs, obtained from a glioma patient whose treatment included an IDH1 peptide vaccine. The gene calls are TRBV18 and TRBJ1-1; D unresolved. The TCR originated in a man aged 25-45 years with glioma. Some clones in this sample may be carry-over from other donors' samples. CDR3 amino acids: CASSPTTNTEAFF. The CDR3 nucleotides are TGTGCCAGCTCACCGACGACTAACACTGAAGCTTTCTTT.